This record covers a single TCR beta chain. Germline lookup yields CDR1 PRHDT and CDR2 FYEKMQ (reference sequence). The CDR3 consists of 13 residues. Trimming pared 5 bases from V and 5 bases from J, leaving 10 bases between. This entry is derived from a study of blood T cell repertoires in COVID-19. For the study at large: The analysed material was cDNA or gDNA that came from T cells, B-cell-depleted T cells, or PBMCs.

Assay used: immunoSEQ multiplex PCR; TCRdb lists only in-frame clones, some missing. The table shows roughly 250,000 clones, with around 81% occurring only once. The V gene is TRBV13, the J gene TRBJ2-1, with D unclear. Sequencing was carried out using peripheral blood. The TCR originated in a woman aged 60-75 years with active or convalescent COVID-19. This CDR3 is CASSPDSDNEQFF. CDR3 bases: TGTGCCAGCAGCCCAGACTCAGACAATGAGCAGTTCTTC.